The rows below give T cell receptor beta chains drawn from one sample of a study of control samples from healthy donors and cancer patients. Clones were sequenced by immunoSEQ multiplex PCR, and TCRdb holds only the in-frame ones, with some missing. In the table there are under 200,000 clones, around 90% of which are singletons. The source material was blood. The origin of the receptors is a woman in her 30s in good health. Both conserved end residues are part of each CDR3. The order of the fields is J gene, clone size, V gene, D gene, CDR3 DNA, CDR3 protein. D genes are given only for firm matches. Not all rows give a size; the values are once, few, many and, for expanded clones, a class.

j_call: TRBJ2-3
clone_size: few
v_call: TRBV7-9
d_call: TRBD2
cdr3_nt: TGTGCCAGCAGCCGGACTAGCGGGAGGGCTACAGATACGCAGTATTTT
cdr3_aa: CASSRTSGRATDTQYF

j_call: TRBJ2-1
clone_size: NA
v_call: TRBV2
d_call: TRBD2
cdr3_nt: TGTGCCAGCAGTGGCCCAGCGGGAGGCACTGAGCAGTTCTTC
cdr3_aa: CASSGPAGGTEQFF

j_call: TRBJ1-2
clone_size: once
v_call: TRBV7-9
d_call: NA
cdr3_nt: TGTGCCAGCAGCCCCCTTAGGGGGGGTGGTTTTGGCTACACCTTC
cdr3_aa: CASSPLRGGGFGYTF

j_call: TRBJ2-4
clone_size: NA
v_call: TRBV6-6
d_call: TRBD1
cdr3_nt: TGTGCCAGCAGTCAGGGACAGGTTGGGAACATTCAGTACTTC
cdr3_aa: CASSQGQVGNIQYF

j_call: TRBJ2-2
clone_size: few
v_call: TRBV6-5
d_call: TRBD1
cdr3_nt: TGTGCCAGCAGTAAACAGGGGGACACCGGGGAGCTGTTTTTT
cdr3_aa: CASSKQGDTGELFF

j_call: TRBJ2-3
clone_size: NA
v_call: TRBV9
d_call: NA
cdr3_nt: TGTGCCAGCAGCGCGGAACGGTACCAACGCGAAGATACGCAGTATTTT
cdr3_aa: CASSAERYQREDTQYF

j_call: TRBJ2-1
clone_size: few
v_call: TRBV20-1
d_call: NA
cdr3_nt: TGCAGTGCTAATTACAATGAGCAGTTCTTC
cdr3_aa: CSANYNEQFF

j_call: TRBJ2-3
clone_size: NA
v_call: TRBV7-3
d_call: NA
cdr3_nt: TGTGCCAGCAGCTTAACCGGATCACTGGCGGCAAGCACAGATACGCAGTATTTT
cdr3_aa: CASSLTGSLAASTDTQYF

j_call: TRBJ2-7
clone_size: NA
v_call: TRBV2
d_call: TRBD1
cdr3_nt: TGTGCCAGCAGTTGGGACAGGGGGCTATCCTACGAGCAGTACTTC
cdr3_aa: CASSWDRGLSYEQYF

j_call: TRBJ2-3
clone_size: once
v_call: TRBV7-2
d_call: TRBD2
cdr3_nt: TGTGCCAGCAGGACGCCGGGACTAGGCACAGATACGCAGTATTTT
cdr3_aa: CASRTPGLGTDTQYF

j_call: TRBJ2-7
clone_size: once
v_call: TRBV9
d_call: NA
cdr3_nt: TGTGCCAGCAGCCCACAGGGTAACCCCTACGAGCAGTACTTC
cdr3_aa: CASSPQGNPYEQYF

j_call: TRBJ2-1
clone_size: NA
v_call: TRBV11-1
d_call: NA
cdr3_nt: TGTGCCAGCAGCCCATTGTGGCTAGCCGGGGTCAATGAGCAGTTCTTC
cdr3_aa: CASSPLWLAGVNEQFF

j_call: TRBJ2-1
clone_size: NA
v_call: TRBV5-4
d_call: TRBD2
cdr3_nt: TGTGCCAGCAGCCTCGGACTAGCGGGGCCTCTCTACAATGAGCAGTTCTTC
cdr3_aa: CASSLGLAGPLYNEQFF

j_call: TRBJ2-1
clone_size: NA
v_call: TRBV3-1/TRBV3-2
d_call: NA
cdr3_nt: TGTGCCAGCAGCCAGGGGGGAGGGGGCTCCTACAATGAGCAGTTCTTC
cdr3_aa: CASSQGGGGSYNEQFF

j_call: TRBJ1-5
clone_size: NA
v_call: TRBV27
d_call: TRBD1
cdr3_nt: TGTGCCAGCAGCTTCGGGACAGGTGGGAATCAGCCCCAGCATTTT
cdr3_aa: CASSFGTGGNQPQHF

j_call: TRBJ2-1
clone_size: NA
v_call: TRBV6-5
d_call: TRBD2
cdr3_nt: TGTGCCAGCAGTAGCCCTAGCGGGAGTTTGAATGAGCAGTTCTTC
cdr3_aa: CASSSPSGSLNEQFF

j_call: TRBJ2-5
clone_size: few
v_call: TRBV20-1
d_call: NA
cdr3_nt: TGCAGTGCTAGTTCGTGGACATCACAAGAGACCCAGTACTTC
cdr3_aa: CSASSWTSQETQYF

j_call: TRBJ2-7
clone_size: NA
v_call: TRBV13
d_call: NA
cdr3_nt: TGTGCCAGCAGCCGGGGGACTGACTACGAGCAGTACTTC
cdr3_aa: CASSRGTDYEQYF

j_call: TRBJ2-1
clone_size: NA
v_call: TRBV30
d_call: NA
cdr3_nt: TGTGCCTGGAGTCAAGACCAGACGGATGAGCAGTTCTTC
cdr3_aa: CAWSQDQTDEQFF

j_call: TRBJ1-6
clone_size: NA
v_call: TRBV9
d_call: NA
cdr3_nt: TGTGCCAGCAGCGTAGCGTCCAGGGGAGACTCACCCCTCCACTTT
cdr3_aa: CASSVASRGDSPLHF

j_call: TRBJ2-5
clone_size: NA
v_call: TRBV12-3/TRBV12-4
d_call: NA
cdr3_nt: TGTGCCAGCAGTCCGCGGGGGACCCAGTACTTC
cdr3_aa: CASSPRGTQYF

j_call: TRBJ2-3
clone_size: NA
v_call: TRBV19
d_call: NA
cdr3_nt: TGTGCCAGTAGACTAGGAGGAGCGGTTAGCACAGATACGCAGTATTTT
cdr3_aa: CASRLGGAVSTDTQYF

j_call: TRBJ1-1
clone_size: NA
v_call: TRBV19
d_call: NA
cdr3_nt: TGTGCCAGTAGTATAGATATTAATCTCATGAACACTGAAGCTTTCTTT
cdr3_aa: CASSIDINLMNTEAFF

j_call: TRBJ1-2
clone_size: NA
v_call: TRBV20-1
d_call: NA
cdr3_nt: TGCAGTGCTAGTAGACAGATAAACTATGGCTACACCTTC
cdr3_aa: CSASRQINYGYTF

j_call: TRBJ2-1
clone_size: once
v_call: TRBV19
d_call: TRBD2
cdr3_nt: TGTGCCAGTAGTACCCTTAGCGGGAGCGGCAATGAGCAGTTCTTC
cdr3_aa: CASSTLSGSGNEQFF